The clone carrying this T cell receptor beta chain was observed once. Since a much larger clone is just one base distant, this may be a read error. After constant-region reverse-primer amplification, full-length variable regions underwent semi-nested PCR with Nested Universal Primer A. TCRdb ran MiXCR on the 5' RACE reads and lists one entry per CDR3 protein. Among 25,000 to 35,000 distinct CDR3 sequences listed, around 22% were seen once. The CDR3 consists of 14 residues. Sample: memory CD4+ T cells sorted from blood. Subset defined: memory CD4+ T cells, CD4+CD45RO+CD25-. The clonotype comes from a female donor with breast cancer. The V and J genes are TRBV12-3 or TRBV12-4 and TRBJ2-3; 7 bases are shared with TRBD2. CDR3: CTSSLSGWADTQYF. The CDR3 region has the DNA TGTACCAGCAGTCTTAGCGGGTGGGCAGATACGCAGTATTTT.